This T cell receptor beta chain was identified during a study of blood T cells in healthy people across ages. Germline CDR1 reads SEHNR; CDR2 reads FQNEAQ (reference sequence). The CDR3 is 16 residues long. A second PCR of roughly 7 to 11 cycles used a sample-barcoded 5' primer and a J-beta primer mix. A template-switch adaptor that had 12 random nucleotides put a tag on each cDNA molecule. TCRdb used MiXCR to reprocess the 5' RACE reads, holding one entry per CDR3 protein. The sample consists of about 760,000 distinct CDR3 sequences, approximately 53% of them appearing once. The chain has TRBV7-9 and TRBJ2-7; 11 bases map to TRBD2. TRBJ2-5 matches the DNA end more closely, so the J call is doubtful. The TCR was taken from a middle-aged man in good health. The sample consisted of blood. The CDR3 DNA reads as TGTGCCAGCAGCCCCGGGACTAGCGGCAACCAAGAGACCCAGTACTTC. This codes for CASSPGTSGNQETQYF.